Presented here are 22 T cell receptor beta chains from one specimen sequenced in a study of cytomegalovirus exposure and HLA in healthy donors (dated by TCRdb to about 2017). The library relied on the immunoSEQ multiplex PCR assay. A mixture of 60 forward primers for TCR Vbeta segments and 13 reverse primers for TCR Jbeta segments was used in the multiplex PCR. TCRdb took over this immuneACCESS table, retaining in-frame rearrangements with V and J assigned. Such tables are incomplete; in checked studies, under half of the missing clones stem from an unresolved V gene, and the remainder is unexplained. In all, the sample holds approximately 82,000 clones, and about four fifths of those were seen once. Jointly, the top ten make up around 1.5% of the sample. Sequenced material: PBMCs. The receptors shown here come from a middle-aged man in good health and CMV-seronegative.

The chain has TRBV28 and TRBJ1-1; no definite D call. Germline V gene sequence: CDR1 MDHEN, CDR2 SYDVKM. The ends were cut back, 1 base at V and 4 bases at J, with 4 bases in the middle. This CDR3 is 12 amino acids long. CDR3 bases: TGTGCCAGCAGTTTATCGGTCACTGAAGCTTTCTTT. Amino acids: CASSLSVTEAFF. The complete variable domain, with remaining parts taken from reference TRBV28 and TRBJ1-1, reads DVKVTQSSRYLVKRTGEKVFLECVQDMDHENMFWYRQDPGLGLRLIYFSYDVKMKEKGDIPEGYSVSREKKERFSLILESASTNQTSMYLCASSLSVTEAFFGQGTRLTVV.

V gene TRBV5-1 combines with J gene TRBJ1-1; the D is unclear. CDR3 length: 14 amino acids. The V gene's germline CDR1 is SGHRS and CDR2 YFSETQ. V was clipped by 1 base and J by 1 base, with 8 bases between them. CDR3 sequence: CASSLINRNTEAFF. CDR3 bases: TGCGCCAGCAGCTTGATTAATAGGAACACTGAAGCTTTCTTT.

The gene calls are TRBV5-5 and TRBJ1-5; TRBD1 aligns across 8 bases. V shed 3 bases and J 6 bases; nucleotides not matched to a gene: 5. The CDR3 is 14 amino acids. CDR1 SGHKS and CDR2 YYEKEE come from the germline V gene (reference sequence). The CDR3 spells CASSSTGGAQPQHF. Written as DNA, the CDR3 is TGTGCCAGCAGCTCCACAGGGGGAGCTCAGCCCCAGCATTTT.

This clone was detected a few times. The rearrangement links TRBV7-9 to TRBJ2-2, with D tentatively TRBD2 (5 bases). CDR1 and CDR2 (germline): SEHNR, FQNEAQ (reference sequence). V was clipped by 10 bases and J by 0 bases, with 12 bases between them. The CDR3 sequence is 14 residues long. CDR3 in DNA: TGTGCCACGGTGGGAGAAGCGAACACCGGGGAGCTGTTTTTT. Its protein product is CATVGEANTGELFF.

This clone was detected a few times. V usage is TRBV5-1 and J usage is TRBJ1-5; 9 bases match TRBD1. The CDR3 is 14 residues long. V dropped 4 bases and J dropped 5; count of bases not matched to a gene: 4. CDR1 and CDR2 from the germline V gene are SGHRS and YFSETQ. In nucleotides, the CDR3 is TGCGCCAGCAGCGTGACAGGGGGGGATCAGCCCCAGCATTTT. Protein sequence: CASSVTGGDQPQHF.

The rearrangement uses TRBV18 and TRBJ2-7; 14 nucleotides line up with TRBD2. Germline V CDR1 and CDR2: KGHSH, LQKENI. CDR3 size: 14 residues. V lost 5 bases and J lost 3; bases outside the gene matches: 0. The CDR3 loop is CASSGTSGSYEQYF. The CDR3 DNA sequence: TGTGCCAGCTCAGGGACTAGCGGGAGCTACGAGCAGTACTTC.

Written as DNA, the CDR3 is TGTGCCAGCAGCAGAATTACTATGAACACTGAAGCTTTCTTT. Protein sequence: CASSRITMNTEAFF. The chain has TRBV27 and TRBJ1-1; D uncertain. CDR3 size: 14 residues. The V end lost 6 bases, the J end lost 0 bases, and 11 bases lay between the germline ends. Germline V gene lookup returns CDR1 MNHEY and CDR2 SMNVEV (reference sequence).

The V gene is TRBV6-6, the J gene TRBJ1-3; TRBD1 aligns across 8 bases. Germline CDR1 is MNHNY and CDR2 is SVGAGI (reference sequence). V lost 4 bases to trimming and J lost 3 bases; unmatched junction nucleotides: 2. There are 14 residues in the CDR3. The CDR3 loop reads CASSSQGDGNTIYF. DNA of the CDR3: TGTGCCAGCAGTTCACAGGGGGATGGAAACACCATATATTTT.

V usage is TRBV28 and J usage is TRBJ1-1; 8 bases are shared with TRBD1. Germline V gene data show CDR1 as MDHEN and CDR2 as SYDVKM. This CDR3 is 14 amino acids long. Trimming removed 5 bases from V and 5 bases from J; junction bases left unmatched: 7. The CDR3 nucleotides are TGTGCCAGCAGTCGACAGACAGGGGTTACTGAAGCTTTCTTT. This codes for CASSRQTGVTEAFF. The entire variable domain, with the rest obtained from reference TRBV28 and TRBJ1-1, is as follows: DVKVTQSSRYLVKRTGEKVFLECVQDMDHENMFWYRQDPGLGLRLIYFSYDVKMKEKGDIPEGYSVSREKKERFSLILESASTNQTSMYLCASSRQTGVTEAFFGQGTRLTVV.

The CDR3 is CASSPTSSPWNEQFF. The CDR3 DNA sequence: TGTGCCAGCAGCCCAACTAGCTCCCCTTGGAATGAGCAGTTCTTC. The gene calls are TRBV28 and TRBJ2-1; TRBD2 might be the D (6 bases). The V gene lost 6 bases and the J gene lost 7 bases, with 19 bases spanning the gap. Looked up from germline, CDR1 is MDHEN and CDR2 is SYDVKM. This CDR3 region has 15 residues. Full variable domain (outside the CDR3, taken from reference TRBV28 and TRBJ2-1): DVKVTQSSRYLVKRTGEKVFLECVQDMDHENMFWYRQDPGLGLRLIYFSYDVKMKEKGDIPEGYSVSREKKERFSLILESASTNQTSMYLCASSPTSSPWNEQFFGPGTRLTVL.

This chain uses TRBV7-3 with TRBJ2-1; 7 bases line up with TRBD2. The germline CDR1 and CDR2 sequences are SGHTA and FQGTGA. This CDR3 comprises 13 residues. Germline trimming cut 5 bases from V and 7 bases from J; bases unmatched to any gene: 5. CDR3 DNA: TGTGCCAGCAGCCCTCAGGGAGGGAATGAGCAGTTCTTC. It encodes CASSPQGGNEQFF.

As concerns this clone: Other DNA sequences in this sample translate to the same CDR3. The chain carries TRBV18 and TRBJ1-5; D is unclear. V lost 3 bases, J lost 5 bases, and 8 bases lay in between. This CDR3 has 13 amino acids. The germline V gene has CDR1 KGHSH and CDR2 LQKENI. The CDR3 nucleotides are TGTGCCAGCTCACCCGGGCGGGATCAGCCCCAGCATTTT. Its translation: CASSPGRDQPQHF.

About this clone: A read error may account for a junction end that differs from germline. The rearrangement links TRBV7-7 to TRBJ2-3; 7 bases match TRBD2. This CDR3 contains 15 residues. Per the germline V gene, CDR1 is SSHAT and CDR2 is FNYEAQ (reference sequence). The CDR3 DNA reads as TGTGCTAGCAGCCCCGGGAGGTTATTTACAGATACGCAGTATTTT. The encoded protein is CASSPGRLFTDTQYF.

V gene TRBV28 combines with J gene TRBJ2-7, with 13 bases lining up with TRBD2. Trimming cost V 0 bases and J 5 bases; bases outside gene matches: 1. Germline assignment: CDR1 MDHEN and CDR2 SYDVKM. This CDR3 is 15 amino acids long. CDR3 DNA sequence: TGTGCCAGCAGTTTATGGACTAGCGGGAGGAACGAGCAGTACTTC. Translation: CASSLWTSGRNEQYF.

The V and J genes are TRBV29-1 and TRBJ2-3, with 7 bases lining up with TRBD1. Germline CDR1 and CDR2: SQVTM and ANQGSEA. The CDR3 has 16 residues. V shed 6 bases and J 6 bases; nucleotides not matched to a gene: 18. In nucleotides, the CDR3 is TGCAGCGTCGAACAACCCGGGACAGAATCTTGGGATACGCAGTATTTT. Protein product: CSVEQPGTESWDTQYF.

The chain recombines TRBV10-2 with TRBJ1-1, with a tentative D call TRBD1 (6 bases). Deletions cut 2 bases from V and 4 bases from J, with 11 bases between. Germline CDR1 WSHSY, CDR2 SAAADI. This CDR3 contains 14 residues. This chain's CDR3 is CASSESQGSTEAFF. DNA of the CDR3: TGCGCCAGCAGTGAGAGCCAGGGGAGCACTGAAGCTTTCTTT.

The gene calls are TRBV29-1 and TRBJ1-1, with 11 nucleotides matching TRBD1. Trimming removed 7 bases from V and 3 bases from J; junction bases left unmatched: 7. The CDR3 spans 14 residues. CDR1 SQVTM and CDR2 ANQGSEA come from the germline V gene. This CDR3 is CSAGTGGLYTEAFF. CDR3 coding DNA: TGCAGCGCTGGGACAGGGGGTTTGTACACTGAAGCTTTCTTT.

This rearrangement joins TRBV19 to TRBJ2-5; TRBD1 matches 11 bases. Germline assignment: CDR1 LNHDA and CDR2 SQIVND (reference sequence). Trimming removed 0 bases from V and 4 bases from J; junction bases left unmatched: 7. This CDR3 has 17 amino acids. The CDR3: CASSIDKGQGDRETQYF. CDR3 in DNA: TGTGCCAGTAGTATAGATAAGGGACAGGGGGATCGAGAGACCCAGTACTTC.

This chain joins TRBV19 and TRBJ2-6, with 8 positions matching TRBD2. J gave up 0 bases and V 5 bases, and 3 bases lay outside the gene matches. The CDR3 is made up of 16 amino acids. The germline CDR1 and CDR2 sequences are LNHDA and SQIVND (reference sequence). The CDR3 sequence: CASSPGGYSGANVLTF. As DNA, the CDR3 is TGTGCCAGTAGTCCGGGGGGGTACTCTGGGGCCAACGTCCTGACTTTC.

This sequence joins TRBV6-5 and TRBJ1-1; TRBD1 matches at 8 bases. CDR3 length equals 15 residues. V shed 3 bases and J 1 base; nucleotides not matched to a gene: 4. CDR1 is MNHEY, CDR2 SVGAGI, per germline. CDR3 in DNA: TGTGCCAGCAGTTATCCTGGACAGGGGAACACTGAAGCTTTCTTT. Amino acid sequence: CASSYPGQGNTEAFF.

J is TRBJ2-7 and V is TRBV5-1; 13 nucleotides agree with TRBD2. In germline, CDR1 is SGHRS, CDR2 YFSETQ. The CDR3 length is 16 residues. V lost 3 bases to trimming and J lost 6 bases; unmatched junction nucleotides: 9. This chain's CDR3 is CASSSRGLAGVSEQYF. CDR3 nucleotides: TGCGCCAGCAGCTCCAGAGGACTAGCGGGAGTTAGCGAGCAGTACTTC.

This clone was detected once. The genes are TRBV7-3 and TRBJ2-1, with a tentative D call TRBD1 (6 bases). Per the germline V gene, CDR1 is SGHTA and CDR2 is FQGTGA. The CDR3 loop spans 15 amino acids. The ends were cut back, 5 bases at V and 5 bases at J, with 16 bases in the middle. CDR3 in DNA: TGTGCCAGCAGCCCAGACAGGTTCGCCAACAATGAGCAGTTCTTC. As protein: CASSPDRFANNEQFF. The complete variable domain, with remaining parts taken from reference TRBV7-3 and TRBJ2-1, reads GAGVSQTPSNKVTEKGKYVELRCDPISGHTALYWYRQSLGQGPEFLIYFQGTGAADDSGLPNDRFFAVRPEGSVSTLKIQRTERGDSAVYLCASSPDRFANNEQFFGPGTRLTVL.